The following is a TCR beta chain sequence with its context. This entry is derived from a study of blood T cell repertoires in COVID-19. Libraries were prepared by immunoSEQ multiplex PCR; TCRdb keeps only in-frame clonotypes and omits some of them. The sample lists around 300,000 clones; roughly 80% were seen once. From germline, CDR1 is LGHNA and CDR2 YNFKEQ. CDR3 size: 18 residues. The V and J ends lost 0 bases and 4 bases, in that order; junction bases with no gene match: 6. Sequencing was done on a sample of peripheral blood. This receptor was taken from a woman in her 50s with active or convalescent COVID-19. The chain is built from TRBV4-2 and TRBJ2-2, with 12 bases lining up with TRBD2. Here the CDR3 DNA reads TGTGCCAGCAGCCAAGATCCCACTAGCGGGAGGATCACCGGGGAGCTGTTTTTT. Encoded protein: CASSQDPTSGRITGELFF.